What follows describes a single T cell receptor beta chain. The antigen remains undetermined. The data originate from a study of cytomegalovirus exposure and HLA in healthy donors. The overall study: Drawn from HLA-typed donors, tens of millions of unique TCRs were held in an early data release. Study conclusions and caveats: In a later analysis, the majority of CMV-associated beta chains seemingly showed HLA restriction. Across HLA loci, a later analysis found differing TCR association rates, with DRB1 most and HLA-C fewest. Earlier results showed most TCR beta V segments being productive about 87% or about 30% of the time.

CDR3 length equals 15 residues. CDR1 and CDR2 (germline): MNHEY, SMNVEV (reference sequence). Germline trimming cut 7 bases from V and 6 bases from J; bases unmatched to any gene: 10. The PCR contained 60 Vbeta and 13 Jbeta primers. Libraries were prepared by immunoSEQ multiplex PCR; TCRdb keeps only in-frame clonotypes and omits some of them. The data show approximately 90,000 clones, around 85% seen once. V is TRBV27 and J is TRBJ2-5; 11 nucleotides match TRBD2. Sample: PBMCs. The receptor was isolated from a middle-aged man in good health and CMV-seropositive. CDR3 region: CASTATSGGFQTQYF. CDR3 sequence (DNA): TGTGCCAGCACCGCTACTAGCGGGGGCTTTCAGACCCAGTACTTC.